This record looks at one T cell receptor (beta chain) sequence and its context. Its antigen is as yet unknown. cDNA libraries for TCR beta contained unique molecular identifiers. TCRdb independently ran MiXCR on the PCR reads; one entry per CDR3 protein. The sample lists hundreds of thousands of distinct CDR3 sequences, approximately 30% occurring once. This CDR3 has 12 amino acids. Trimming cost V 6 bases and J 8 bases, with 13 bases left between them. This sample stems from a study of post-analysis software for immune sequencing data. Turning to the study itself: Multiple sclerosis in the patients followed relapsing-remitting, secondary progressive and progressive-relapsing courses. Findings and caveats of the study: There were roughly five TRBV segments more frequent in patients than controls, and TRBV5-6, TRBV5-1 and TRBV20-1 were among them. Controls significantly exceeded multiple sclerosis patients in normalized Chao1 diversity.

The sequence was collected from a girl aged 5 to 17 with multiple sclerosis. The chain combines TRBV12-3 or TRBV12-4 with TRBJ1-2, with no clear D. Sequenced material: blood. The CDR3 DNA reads TGTGCCAGCAGCCCATATTTATGGGGCTACACCTTC. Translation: CASSPYLWGYTF.